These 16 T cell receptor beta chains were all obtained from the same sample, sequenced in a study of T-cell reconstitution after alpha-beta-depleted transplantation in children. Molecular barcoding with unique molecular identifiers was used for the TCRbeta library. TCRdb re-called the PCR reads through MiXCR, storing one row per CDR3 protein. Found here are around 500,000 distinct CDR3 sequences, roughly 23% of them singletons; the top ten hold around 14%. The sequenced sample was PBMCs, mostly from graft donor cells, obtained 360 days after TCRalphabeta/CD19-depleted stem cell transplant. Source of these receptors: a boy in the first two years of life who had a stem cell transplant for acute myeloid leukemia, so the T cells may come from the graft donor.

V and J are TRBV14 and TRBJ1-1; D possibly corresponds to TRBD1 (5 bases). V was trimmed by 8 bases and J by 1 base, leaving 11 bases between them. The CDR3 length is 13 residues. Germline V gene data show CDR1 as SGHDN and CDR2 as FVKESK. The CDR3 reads CASVEQANTEAFF. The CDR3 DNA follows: TGTGCCAGCGTCGAACAGGCGAACACTGAAGCTTTCTTT.

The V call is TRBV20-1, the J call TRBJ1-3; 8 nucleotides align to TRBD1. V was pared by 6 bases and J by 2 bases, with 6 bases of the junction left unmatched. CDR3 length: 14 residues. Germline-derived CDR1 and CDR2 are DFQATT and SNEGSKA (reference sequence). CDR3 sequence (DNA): TGCAGTGCGGTCGACAGGGGCCCTGGAAACACCATATATTTT. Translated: CSAVDRGPGNTIYF.

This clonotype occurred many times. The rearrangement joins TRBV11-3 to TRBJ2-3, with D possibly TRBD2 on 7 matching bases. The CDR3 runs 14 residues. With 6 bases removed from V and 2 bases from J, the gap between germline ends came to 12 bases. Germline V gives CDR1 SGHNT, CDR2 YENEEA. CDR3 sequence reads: CASRWGGATDTQYF. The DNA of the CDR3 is TGTGCCAGCAGATGGGGGGGGGCCACAGATACGCAGTATTTT.

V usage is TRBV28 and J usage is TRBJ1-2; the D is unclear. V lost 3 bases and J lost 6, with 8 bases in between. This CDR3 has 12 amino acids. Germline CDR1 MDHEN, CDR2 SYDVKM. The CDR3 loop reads CASSFLANGYTF. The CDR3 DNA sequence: TGTGCCAGCAGTTTTTTGGCAAATGGCTACACCTTC.

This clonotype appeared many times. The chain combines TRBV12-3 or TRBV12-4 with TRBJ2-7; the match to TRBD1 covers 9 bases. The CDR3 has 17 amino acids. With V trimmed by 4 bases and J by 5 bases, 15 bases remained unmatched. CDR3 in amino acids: CASSSINPTGGIHEQYF. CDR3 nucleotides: TGTGCCAGCAGTTCCATCAACCCGACAGGGGGGATCCACGAGCAGTACTTC.

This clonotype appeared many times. CDR3 region: CASSHGQGFGEKLFF. CDR3 nucleotide sequence: TGTGCCAGCAGCCACGGACAGGGTTTCGGAGAAAAACTGTTTTTT. The gene calls are TRBV7-2 and TRBJ1-4, with TRBD1 matching over 8 bases. V shed 5 bases, J shed 8 bases, and the junction held 10 bases outside the gene matches. The germline V gene encodes CDR1 SGHTA and CDR2 FQGNSA. CDR3 size: 15 residues.

The CDR3 region is CASSVTGSNQPQHF. Here the CDR3 DNA reads TGTGCCAGCAGCGTCACAGGGAGCAATCAGCCCCAGCATTTT. The chain employs TRBV7-2 and TRBJ1-5, with a possible D match to TRBD1 (6 bases). Germline values: CDR1 SGHTA, CDR2 FQGNSA. Trimming removed 5 bases at V and 1 base at J, with 9 bases between. The CDR3 length is 14 residues.

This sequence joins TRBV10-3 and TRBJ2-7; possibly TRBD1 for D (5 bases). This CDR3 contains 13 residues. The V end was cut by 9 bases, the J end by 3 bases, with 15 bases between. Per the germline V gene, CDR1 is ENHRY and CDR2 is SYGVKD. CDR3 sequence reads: CAIGELDSYEQYF. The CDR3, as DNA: TGTGCCATAGGAGAGCTTGACAGCTACGAGCAGTACTTC.

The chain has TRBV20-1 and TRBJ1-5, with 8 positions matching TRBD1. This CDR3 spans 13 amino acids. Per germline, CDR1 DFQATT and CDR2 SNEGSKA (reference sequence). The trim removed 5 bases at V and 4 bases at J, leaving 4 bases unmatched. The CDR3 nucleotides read TGCAGTGCTCCTAGACAGGGGAATCAGCCCCAGCATTTT. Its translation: CSAPRQGNQPQHF.

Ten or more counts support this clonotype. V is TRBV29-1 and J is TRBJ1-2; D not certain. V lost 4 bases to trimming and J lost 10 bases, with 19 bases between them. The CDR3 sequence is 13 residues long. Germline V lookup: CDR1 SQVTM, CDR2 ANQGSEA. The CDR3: CSVALDGYGDYTF. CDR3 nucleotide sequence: TGCAGCGTTGCACTTGACGGCTATGGGGACTACACCTTC.

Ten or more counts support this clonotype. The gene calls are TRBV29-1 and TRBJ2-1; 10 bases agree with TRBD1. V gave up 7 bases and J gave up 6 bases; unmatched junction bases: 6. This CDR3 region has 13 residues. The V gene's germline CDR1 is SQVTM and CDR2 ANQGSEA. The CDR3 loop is CSGQGAVGNEQFF. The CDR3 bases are TGCAGCGGACAGGGGGCGGTGGGCAATGAGCAGTTCTTC.

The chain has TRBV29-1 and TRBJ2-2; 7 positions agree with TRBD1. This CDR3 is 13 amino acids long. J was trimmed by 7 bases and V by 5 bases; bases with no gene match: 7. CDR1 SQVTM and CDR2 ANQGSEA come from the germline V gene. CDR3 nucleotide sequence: TGCAGCGTTACTTACAGGGGCAACGGGGAGCTGTTTTTT. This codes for CSVTYRGNGELFF.

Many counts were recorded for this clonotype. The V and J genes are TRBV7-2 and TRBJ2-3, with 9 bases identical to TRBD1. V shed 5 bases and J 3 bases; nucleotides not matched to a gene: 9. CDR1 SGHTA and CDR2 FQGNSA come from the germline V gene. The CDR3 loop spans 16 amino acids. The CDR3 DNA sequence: TGTGCCAGCAGCCAGGGGGACAGGGTGAGGACAGATACGCAGTATTTT. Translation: CASSQGDRVRTDTQYF. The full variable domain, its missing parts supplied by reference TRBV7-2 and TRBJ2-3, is GAGVSQSPSNKVTEKGKDVELRCDPISGHTALYWYRQSLGQGLEFLIYFQGNSAPDKSGLPSDRFSAERTGGSVSTLTIQRTQQEDSAVYLCASSQGDRVRTDTQYFGPGTRLTVL.

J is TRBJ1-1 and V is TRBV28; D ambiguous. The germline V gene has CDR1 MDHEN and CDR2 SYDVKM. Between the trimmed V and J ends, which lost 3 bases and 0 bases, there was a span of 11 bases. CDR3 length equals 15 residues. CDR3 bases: TGTGCCAGCAGTTTTATTCTCGGAATGAACACTGAAGCTTTCTTT. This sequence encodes CASSFILGMNTEAFF.

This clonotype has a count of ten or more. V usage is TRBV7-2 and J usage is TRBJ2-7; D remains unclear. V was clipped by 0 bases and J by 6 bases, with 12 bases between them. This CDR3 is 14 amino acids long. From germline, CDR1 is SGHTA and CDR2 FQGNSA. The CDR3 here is CASSLAGFIFEQYV. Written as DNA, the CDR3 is TGTGCCAGCAGCTTAGCAGGATTCATATTCGAGCAGTACGTC.

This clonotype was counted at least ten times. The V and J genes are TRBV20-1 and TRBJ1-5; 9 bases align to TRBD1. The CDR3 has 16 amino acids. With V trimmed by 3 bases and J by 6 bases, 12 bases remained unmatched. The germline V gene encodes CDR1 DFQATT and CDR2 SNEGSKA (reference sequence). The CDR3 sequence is CSASRQGVGASQPQHF. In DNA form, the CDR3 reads TGCAGTGCTAGTAGACAGGGGGTCGGGGCCAGTCAGCCCCAGCATTTT.